These T cell receptor beta chains were read from a single sample in a study of blood T cells in healthy people across ages. MiXCR was run by TCRdb on the 5' RACE reads, yielding one entry per CDR3 protein. Altogether about 1.5 million distinct CDR3 sequences are present, approximately 43% being singletons, with the ten largest covering approximately 4.1%. The sequenced material came from blood. The receptors originated from a woman aged 18-35 years in good health. Each CDR3 is given with its conserved first and last residue. A D gene is named only where the DNA matches it firmly. Clone sizes are given selectively: once, few, many, or a class where the clone is expanded.

d_call	clone_size	cdr3_length	v_call	j_call	cdr3_nt	cdr3_aa
NA	NA	16	TRBV13	TRBJ1-4	TGTGCCAGCAGCTTAGGCCCGACAGGAGGTAATGAAAAACTGTTTTTT	CASSLGPTGGNEKLFF
NA	NA	15	TRBV9	TRBJ1-5	TGTGCCAGCAGCGCAGATGCGGTTCTCAATCAGCCCCAGCATTTT	CASSADAVLNQPQHF
NA	few	15	TRBV2	TRBJ2-3	TGTGCCAGCAGTGAAGCGAACCCCTTAGGAGATACGCAGTATTTT	CASSEANPLGDTQYF
NA	NA	14	TRBV20-1	TRBJ2-7	TGCAGTGCCGCGGGACGAGCGGATCCCTACGAGCAGTACTTC	CSAAGRADPYEQYF
NA	NA	15	TRBV4-3	TRBJ2-2	TGCGCCAGCAGCCAAGATAAAGGGTTAACCGGGGAGCTGTTTTTT	CASSQDKGLTGELFF
NA	NA	16	TRBV20-1	TRBJ2-4	TGCAGTGCTCCCGGGATTTGGGGGTTAGCCAAAAACATTCAGTACTTC	CSAPGIWGLAKNIQYF
NA	NA	15	TRBV7-2	TRBJ2-7	TGTGCCAGCAGTTATTCGGGACACACTTCCTACGAGCAGTACTTC	CASSYSGHTSYEQYF
NA	few	12	TRBV29-1	TRBJ2-1	TGCAGCGTACGTACCCTAGGGAATGAGCAGTTCTTC	CSVRTLGNEQFF
NA	few	16	TRBV9	TRBJ2-7	TGTGCCAGCAGCCCTTGGCTAGAGAGCTCCTACAATGAGCAGTACTTC	CASSPWLESSYNEQYF
NA	NA	17	TRBV25-1	TRBJ2-5	TGTGCCAGCAGTGAATTGAGGTGGGAAGGTTACCAAGAGACCCAGTACTTC	CASSELRWEGYQETQYF
NA	few	12	TRBV28	TRBJ2-5	TGTGCCAGCAGTCGATTAACGGAGACCCAGTACTTC	CASSRLTETQYF
TRBD2	once	11	TRBV12-3/TRBV12-4	TRBJ2-1	TGTGCCAGCGGGGGGGTAGGGGAGCAGTTCTTC	CASGGVGEQFF
NA	NA	15	TRBV19	TRBJ1-1	TGTGCCAGTAGTATTGCTCCCGGGGTGAACACTGAAGCTTTCTTT	CASSIAPGVNTEAFF
NA	few	11	TRBV20-1	TRBJ2-7	TGCAGTGCTATGCAGTCCTACGAGCAGTACTTC	CSAMQSYEQYF
TRBD1	NA	14	TRBV29-1	TRBJ1-2	TGCAGCGTTGACATGGGGACAGGGTCCTATGGCTACACCTTC	CSVDMGTGSYGYTF
NA	NA	12	TRBV27	TRBJ2-3	TGTGCCAGCAGCACAAGTCCAGATACGCAGTATTTT	CASSTSPDTQYF
TRBD2	few	16	TRBV4-2	TRBJ2-7	TGTGCCAGCAGCCAAGGTAGCGGGGGAAATCTCTACGAGCAGTACTTC	CASSQGSGGNLYEQYF
NA	NA	10	TRBV20-1	TRBJ2-1	TGCAGTGCTTCACAAGAGACCCAGTTCTTC	CSASQETQFF
NA	NA	13	TRBV3-1	TRBJ2-7	TGTGCCAGCAGCCAAGATAGGCACTACGAGCAGTACTTC	CASSQDRHYEQYF
TRBD1	NA	17	TRBV14	TRBJ1-1	TGTGCCAGCAGCCCCATGGGAGGGGGCCCTCTGAACACTGAAGCTTTCTTT	CASSPMGGGPLNTEAFF
NA	few	13	TRBV5-1	TRBJ1-5	TGCGCCAGCCGGCACAGGGAACTTCAGCCCCAGCATTTT	CASRHRELQPQHF
TRBD2	NA	12	TRBV29-1	TRBJ2-7	TGCAGCGTTGAAGAGGGACTACACGAGCAGTACTTC	CSVEEGLHEQYF
NA	many	14	TRBV7-9	TRBJ2-7	TGTGCCAGCAGCTTAGGCAGGGCGGGGTACGAGCAGTACTTC	CASSLGRAGYEQYF
NA	NA	15	TRBV3-1	TRBJ1-1	TGTGCCAGCAGCCAAGGGGGACTTAAAGTCACTGAAGCTTTCTTT	CASSQGGLKVTEAFF
NA	few	12	TRBV7-9	TRBJ1-1	TGTGCCACCGGGGCACAGAACACTGAAGCTTTCTTT	CATGAQNTEAFF
NA	NA	15	TRBV12-3/TRBV12-4	TRBJ1-1	TGTGCCAGCAGATATCAGGCCATGACTAACACTGAAGCTTTCTTT	CASRYQAMTNTEAFF
NA	many	14	TRBV9	TRBJ2-7	TGTGCCAGCAGCGTAACAGGGAACTCCCACGAGCAGTACTTC	CASSVTGNSHEQYF
NA	few	13	TRBV29-1	TRBJ2-4	TGCAGCGTTGTATGGGTGTCCAAAAACATTCAGTACTTC	CSVVWVSKNIQYF
NA	once	11	TRBV20-1	TRBJ2-1	TGCAGTGCCGCGCCCCGGGCTGAGCAGTTCTTC	CSAAPRAEQFF